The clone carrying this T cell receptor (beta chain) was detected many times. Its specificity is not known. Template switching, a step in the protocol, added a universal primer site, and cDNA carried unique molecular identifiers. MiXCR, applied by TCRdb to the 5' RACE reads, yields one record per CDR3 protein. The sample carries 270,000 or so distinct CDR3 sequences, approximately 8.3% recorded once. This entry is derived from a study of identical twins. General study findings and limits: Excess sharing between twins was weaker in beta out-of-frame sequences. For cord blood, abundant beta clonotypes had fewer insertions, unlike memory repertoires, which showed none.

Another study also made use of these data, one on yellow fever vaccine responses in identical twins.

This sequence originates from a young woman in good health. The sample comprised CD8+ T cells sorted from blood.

DNA for the CDR3: TGTGCCAGCAACTCTAAGGAGGTGCCCGGCGGGGAGCTGTTTTTT. It translates to CASNSKEVPGGELFF. The chain is built from TRBV7-9 and TRBJ2-2, with D possibly matching TRBD2 (5 bases). The germline V gene encodes CDR1 SEHNR and CDR2 FQNEAQ (reference sequence). This CDR3 comprises 15 residues. Trimming took off 7 bases at V and 7 bases at J, with 19 bases between the two ends. The whole variable domain, filled in from reference TRBV7-9 and TRBJ2-2, reads DTGVSQNPRHKITKRGQNVTFRCDPISEHNRLYWYRQTLGQGPEFLTYFQNEAQLEKSRLLSDRFSAERPKGSFSTLEIQRTEQGDSAMYLCASNSKEVPGGELFFGEGSRLTVL.